A single T cell receptor (beta chain) is shown here with its context. The table came from immunoSEQ multiplex PCR; TCRdb's copy has only in-frame clones and leaves some out. The sample contains tens of thousands of clones, roughly 94% of which appear only once. This sample was taken from a study of cytomegalovirus exposure and HLA in healthy donors. The V gene's germline CDR1 is GTSNPN and CDR2 SVGIG (reference sequence). The junction had 4 bases not matched to a gene; V was cut back by 4 bases and J by 2 bases. The CDR3 length is 14 residues. The source of this sequence is a woman under 30 in good health and CMV-seropositive. Sequencing was carried out using PBMCs. The chain is built from TRBV30 and TRBJ2-3; the match to TRBD2 covers 9 bases. This CDR3 is CAWKPSGITDTQYF. CDR3 sequence (DNA): TGTGCCTGGAAGCCTAGCGGGATCACAGATACGCAGTATTTT.